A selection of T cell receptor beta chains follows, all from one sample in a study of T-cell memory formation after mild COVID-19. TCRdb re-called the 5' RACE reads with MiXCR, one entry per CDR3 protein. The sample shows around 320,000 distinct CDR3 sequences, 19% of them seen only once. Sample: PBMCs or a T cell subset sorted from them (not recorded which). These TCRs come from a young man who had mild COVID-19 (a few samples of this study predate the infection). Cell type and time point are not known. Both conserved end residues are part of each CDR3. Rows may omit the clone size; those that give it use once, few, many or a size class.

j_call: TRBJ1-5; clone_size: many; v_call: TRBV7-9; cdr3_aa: CASSPGGNQPQHF
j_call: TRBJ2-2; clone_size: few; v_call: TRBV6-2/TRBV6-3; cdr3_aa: CASRTFPGQGAGELFF
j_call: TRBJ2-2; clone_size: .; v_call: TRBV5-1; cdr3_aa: CASSVGQGPSRELFF
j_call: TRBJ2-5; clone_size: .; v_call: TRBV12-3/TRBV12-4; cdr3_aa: CASSFRGLGETQYF
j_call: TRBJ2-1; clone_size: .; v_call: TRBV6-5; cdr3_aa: CASSYTSGRNNEQFF
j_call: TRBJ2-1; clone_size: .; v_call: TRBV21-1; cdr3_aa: CASSKALKRAGGEQFF
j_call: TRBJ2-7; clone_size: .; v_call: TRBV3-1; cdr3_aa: CASSREGGTYEQYF
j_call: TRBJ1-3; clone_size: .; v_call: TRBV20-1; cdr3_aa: CSASWGSSGNTIYF
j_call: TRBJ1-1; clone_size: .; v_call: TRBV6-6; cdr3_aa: CASSYSRSANTEAFF
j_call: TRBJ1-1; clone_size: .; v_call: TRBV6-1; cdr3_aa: CASLGQPNTEAFF
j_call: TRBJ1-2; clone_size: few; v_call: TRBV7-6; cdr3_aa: CASSPDPSSGGYTF
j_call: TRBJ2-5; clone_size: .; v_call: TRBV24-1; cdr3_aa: CATSDRQGTETQYF
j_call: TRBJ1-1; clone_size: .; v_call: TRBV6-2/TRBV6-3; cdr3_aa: CASSYIHEAFF
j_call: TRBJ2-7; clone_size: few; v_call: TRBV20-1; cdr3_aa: CSARMLMGGSYEQYF
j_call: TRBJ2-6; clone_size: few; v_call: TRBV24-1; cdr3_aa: CATAASGANVLTF
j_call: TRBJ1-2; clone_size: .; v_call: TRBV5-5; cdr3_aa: CASSLTYRASAYGYTF
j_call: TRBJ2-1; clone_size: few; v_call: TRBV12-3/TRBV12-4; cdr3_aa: CASSFSWDPDNEQFF
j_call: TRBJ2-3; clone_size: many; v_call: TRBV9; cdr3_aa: CASSVRGPRSDTQYF
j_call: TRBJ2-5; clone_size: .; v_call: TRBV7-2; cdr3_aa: CASSLEVSRAGAQYF
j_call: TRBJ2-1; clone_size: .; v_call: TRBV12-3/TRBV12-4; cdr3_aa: CASREDRAYHNEQFF
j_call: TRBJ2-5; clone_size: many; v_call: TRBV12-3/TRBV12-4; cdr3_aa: CASSFGVGETQYF
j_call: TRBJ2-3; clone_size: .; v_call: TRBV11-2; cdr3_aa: CASSPGGADTQYF
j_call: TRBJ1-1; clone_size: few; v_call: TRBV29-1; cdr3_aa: CSVDAGGTEAFF
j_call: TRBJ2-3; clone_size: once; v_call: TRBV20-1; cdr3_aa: CSARRAGDLTDTQYF
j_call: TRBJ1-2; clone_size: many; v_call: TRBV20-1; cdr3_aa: CSAPGTGAQLANYGYTF
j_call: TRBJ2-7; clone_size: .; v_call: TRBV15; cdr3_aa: CATSRGADSYEQYF
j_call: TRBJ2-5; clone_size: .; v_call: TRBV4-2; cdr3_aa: CASSEGGGGARKTQYF
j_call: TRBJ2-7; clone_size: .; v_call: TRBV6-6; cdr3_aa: CASSYIQRGAYEQYF
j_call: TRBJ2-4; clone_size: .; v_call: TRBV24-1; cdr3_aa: CATSGAGFNIQYF
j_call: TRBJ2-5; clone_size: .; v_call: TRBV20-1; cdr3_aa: CSAPIQGGETQYF
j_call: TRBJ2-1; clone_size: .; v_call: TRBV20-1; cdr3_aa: CSARDRRSYNEQFF
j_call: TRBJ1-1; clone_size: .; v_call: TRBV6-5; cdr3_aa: CASMIVRNTEAFF
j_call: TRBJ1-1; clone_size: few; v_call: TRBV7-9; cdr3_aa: CASRQVPDGENTEAFF
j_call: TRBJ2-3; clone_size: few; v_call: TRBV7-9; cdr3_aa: CATPEEGSPTDTQYF
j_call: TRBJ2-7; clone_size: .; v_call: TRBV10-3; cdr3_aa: CAINERGHEQYF
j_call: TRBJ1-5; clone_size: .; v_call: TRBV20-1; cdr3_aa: CSARPRRDREHQHQHF
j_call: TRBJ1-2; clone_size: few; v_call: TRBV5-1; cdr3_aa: CASSFAPGENYGYTF
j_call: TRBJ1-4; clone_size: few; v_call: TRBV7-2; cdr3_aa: CASSARLGGGEKLFF
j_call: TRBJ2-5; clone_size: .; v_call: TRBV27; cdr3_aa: CASSLYGGLETQYF
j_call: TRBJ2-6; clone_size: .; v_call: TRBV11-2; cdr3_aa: CASKSLGLAGSGANVLTF
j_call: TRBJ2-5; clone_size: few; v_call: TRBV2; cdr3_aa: CASSDVSGLVRETQYF
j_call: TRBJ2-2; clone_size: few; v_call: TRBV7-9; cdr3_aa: CASSLPTVNTGELFF